The clone carrying this T cell receptor (beta chain) was detected only a few times. Its specificity is not known. The data were obtained in a study of T cell responses to AZD1222 COVID-19 vaccine. Produced via immunoSEQ multiplex PCR; TCRdb's table is partial and in-frame only. The repertoire consists of 95,000 to 100,000 clones, with about 82% occurring once and the leading ten covering about 1.5%. The germline V gene encodes CDR1 SGHRS and CDR2 YFSETQ. V was trimmed by 4 bases and J by 2 bases, leaving 13 bases between them. This CDR3 is built from 14 residues. Study observations and caveats: White British ancestry dominated among donors, who included more females, and clonal diversity was possibly underestimated. Spike-specific TCR breadth and depth grew following two AZD1222 doses.

This specimen consisted of peripheral blood, obtained on day 0 of AZD1222 vaccination. J is TRBJ2-7 and V is TRBV5-1, with a tentative D call TRBD1 (5 bases). This receptor was identified in an adult in good health. CDR3 DNA: TGCGCCAGCAGCGGTATGACAGCAACCTACGAGCAGTACTTC. Translating gives CASSGMTATYEQYF.